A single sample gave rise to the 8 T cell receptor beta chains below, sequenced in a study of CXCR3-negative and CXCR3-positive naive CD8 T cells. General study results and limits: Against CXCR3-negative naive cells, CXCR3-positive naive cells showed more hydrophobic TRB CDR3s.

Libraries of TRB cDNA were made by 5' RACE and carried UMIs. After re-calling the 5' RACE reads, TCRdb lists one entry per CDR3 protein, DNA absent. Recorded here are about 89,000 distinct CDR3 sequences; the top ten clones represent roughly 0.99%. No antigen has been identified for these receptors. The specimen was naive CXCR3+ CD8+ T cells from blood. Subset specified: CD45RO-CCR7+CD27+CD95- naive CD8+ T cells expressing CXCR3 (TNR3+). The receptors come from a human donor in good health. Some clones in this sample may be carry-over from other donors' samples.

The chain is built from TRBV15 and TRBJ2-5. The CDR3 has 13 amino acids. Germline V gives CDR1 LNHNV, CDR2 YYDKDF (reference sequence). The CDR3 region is CATSMAAQETQYF.

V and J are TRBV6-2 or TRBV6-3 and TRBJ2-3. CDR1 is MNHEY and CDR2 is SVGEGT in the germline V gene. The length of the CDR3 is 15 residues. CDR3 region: CASSDPNRPIGTQYF.

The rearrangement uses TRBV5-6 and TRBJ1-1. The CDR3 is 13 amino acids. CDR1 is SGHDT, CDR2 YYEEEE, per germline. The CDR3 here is CASSLAGGPEAFF.

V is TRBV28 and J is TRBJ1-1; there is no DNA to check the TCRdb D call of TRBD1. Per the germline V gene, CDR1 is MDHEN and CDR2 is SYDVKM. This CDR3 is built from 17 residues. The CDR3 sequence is CASSLPLTGTGDTEAFF.

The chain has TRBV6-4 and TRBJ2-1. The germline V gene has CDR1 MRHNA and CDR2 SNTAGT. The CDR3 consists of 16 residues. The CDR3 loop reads CASSDWLGMEVDEQFF.

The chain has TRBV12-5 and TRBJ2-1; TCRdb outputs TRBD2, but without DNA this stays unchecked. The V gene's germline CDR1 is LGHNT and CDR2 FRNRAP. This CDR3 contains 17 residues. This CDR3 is CASGLVSVIAGGSEQFF.

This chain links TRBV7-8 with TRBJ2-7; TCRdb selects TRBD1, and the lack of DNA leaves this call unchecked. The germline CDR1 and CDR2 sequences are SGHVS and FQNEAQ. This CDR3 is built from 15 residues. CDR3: CASSAWTGGGYEQYF.

CDR3 sequence: CASSPGQTTGELFF. The genes are TRBV6-2 or TRBV6-3 and TRBJ2-2; TCRdb reports TRBD1, a call that lacks DNA to check it against. The CDR3 runs 14 residues. The germline CDR1 and CDR2 sequences are MNHEY and SVGEGT.